The 13 T cell receptor beta chains below come from one sample, sequenced in a study of OX40 agonist ivuxolimab in advanced cancers. Clones were read by immunoSEQ multiplex PCR, and TCRdb kept only the in-frame ones, dropping some. The sample lists 100,000 or so clones; under 95% were seen once. Sequenced material: CD4+ or CD8+ T cells sorted from blood, taken in a trial of the OX40 agonist ivuxolimab. These TCRs come from an adult with an advanced solid tumor such as melanoma, head and neck, liver or kidney cancer.

The V and J genes are TRBV19 and TRBJ2-2, with 8 nucleotides matching TRBD2. The CDR3 contains 16 residues. Germline V gene sequence: CDR1 LNHDA, CDR2 SQIVND (reference sequence). V trimming: 6 bases; J trimming: 1 base; junction bases outside the gene matches: 7. The CDR3 loop reads CASSQGTSRNTGELFF. CDR3 coding DNA: TGTGCCAGTAGCCAGGGGACTAGTAGGAACACCGGGGAGCTGTTTTTT.

The chain combines TRBV28 with TRBJ2-6, with TRBD1 matching 7 bases. The V segment lost 1 base and the J segment 2 bases; nucleotides outside the gene matches: 5. This CDR3 is 17 amino acids long. Germline values: CDR1 MDHEN, CDR2 SYDVKM. The CDR3 sequence is CASSLSWQGAGANVLTF. In DNA, the CDR3 is TGTGCCAGCAGTTTATCATGGCAGGGGGCTGGGGCCAACGTCCTGACTTTC.

The chain couples TRBV28 to TRBJ1-5; 11 nucleotides align to TRBD1. This CDR3 is 15 amino acids long. Per germline, CDR1 MDHEN and CDR2 SYDVKM. Losses at the gene ends were 5 bases for V and 6 bases for J; bases not matched to a gene: 6. CDR3: CASSDPGTGGQPQHF. CDR3 DNA: TGTGCCAGCAGTGACCCCGGGACAGGGGGTCAGCCCCAGCATTTT.

In DNA, the CDR3 is TGTGCCAGCTCAGAAGGGACAGGCTATAGCAATCAGCCCCAGCATTTT. Its translation: CASSEGTGYSNQPQHF. The V and J genes are TRBV18 and TRBJ1-5; 8 bases fit TRBD1. There are 16 residues in the CDR3. The J segment lost 0 bases and the V segment lost 5 bases, leaving 6 bases of the junction unmatched. Germline assignment: CDR1 KGHSH and CDR2 LQKENI.

The chain carries TRBV28 and TRBJ1-2; TRBD1 is a possible D gene (6 bases). This CDR3 spans 14 amino acids. CDR1 is MDHEN and CDR2 is SYDVKM in the germline V gene. The V and J ends lost 1 base and 6 bases respectively, with 12 bases between them. This CDR3 reads CASSLFGGGHGYTF. CDR3 bases: TGTGCCAGCAGTTTATTCGGGGGCGGGCATGGCTACACCTTC.

This sequence joins TRBV6-1 and TRBJ1-1; possible D gene TRBD1, 5 bases. The length of the CDR3 is 12 residues. Trimming left V 1 base short and J 10 bases short, with 10 bases between. Germline CDR1 and CDR2: MNHNS and SASEGT. The CDR3 spells CASSEGVGGAFF. In nucleotides, the CDR3 is TGTGCCAGCAGTGAAGGGGTTGGGGGAGCTTTCTTT.

The V gene is TRBV18, the J gene TRBJ2-7; D may be TRBD1 or TRBD2 (5 bases each). The V end lost 3 bases, the J end lost 3 bases, and 18 bases lay between the germline ends. Germline CDR1 is KGHSH and CDR2 is LQKENI. This CDR3 comprises 16 residues. The CDR3 DNA is TGTGCCAGCTCACCCCCCCAACGACCGAGGGGCTACGAGCAGTACTTC. Translated: CASSPPQRPRGYEQYF. The complete variable domain, with remaining parts taken from reference TRBV18 and TRBJ2-7, reads NAGVMQNPRHLVRRRGQEARLRCSPMKGHSHVYWYRQLPEEGLKFMVYLQKENIIDESGMPKERFSAEFPKEGPSILRIQQVVRGDSAAYFCASSPPQRPRGYEQYFGPGTRLTVT.

The chain is built from TRBV6-6 and TRBJ1-1; no definite D call. The CDR3 is made up of 11 amino acids. V was trimmed by 4 bases and J by 1 base, leaving 1 base between them. CDR1 and CDR2 (germline): MNHNY, SVGAGI (reference sequence). DNA for the CDR3: TGTGCCAGCAGTTGGAACACTGAAGCTTTCTTT. Translating it yields CASSWNTEAFF.

The chain is built from TRBV25-1 and TRBJ2-6; D gene unclear. The CDR3 has 14 amino acids. The germline V gene encodes CDR1 MGHDK and CDR2 SYGVNS. V was clipped by 5 bases and J by 2 bases, with 7 bases between them. CDR3 in amino acids: CASSSGAGANVLTF. DNA for the CDR3: TGTGCCAGCAGTTCTGGGGCTGGGGCCAACGTCCTGACTTTC.

V and J are TRBV5-6 and TRBJ2-1; 10 positions match TRBD2. V gave up 0 bases and J gave up 12 bases; unmatched junction bases: 9. The germline V gene has CDR1 SGHDT and CDR2 YYEEEE. The length of the CDR3 is 15 residues. Here the CDR3 reads CASSLAGLAGEGQFF. CDR3 sequence (DNA): TGTGCCAGCAGCTTGGCCGGTCTAGCGGGAGAGGGGCAGTTCTTC.

The chain recombines TRBV6-6 with TRBJ2-2, with D possibly TRBD2 on 5 matching bases. The CDR3 covers 11 residues. Between the trimmed V and J ends, which lost 5 bases and 7 bases, there was a span of 5 bases. Germline V gene data show CDR1 as MNHNY and CDR2 as SVGAGI (reference sequence). The CDR3 region has the DNA TGTGCCAGCAGTGAGGGCGGGGAGCTGTTTTTT. Encoded protein: CASSEGGELFF.

The chain recombines TRBV2 with TRBJ1-5, with D possibly matching TRBD1 (5 bases). The CDR3 is made up of 15 amino acids. Germline values: CDR1 SNHLY, CDR2 FYNNEI. Trimming cost V 6 bases and J 4 bases, with 16 bases left between them. The CDR3 loop reads CASSQGREGNQPQHF. In nucleotides, the CDR3 is TGTGCCAGCAGCCAAGGCAGGGAGGGGAATCAGCCCCAGCATTTT.

This chain connects TRBV28 to TRBJ2-3; 9 positions agree with TRBD1. Germline V gene data show CDR1 as MDHEN and CDR2 as SYDVKM. This CDR3 region has 15 residues. With V trimmed by 8 bases and J by 3 bases, 9 bases remained unmatched. CDR3 coding DNA: TGTGCCAGCCTCCCCGGGACAGGGCCTACAGATACGCAGTATTTT. Translation gives CASLPGTGPTDTQYF.